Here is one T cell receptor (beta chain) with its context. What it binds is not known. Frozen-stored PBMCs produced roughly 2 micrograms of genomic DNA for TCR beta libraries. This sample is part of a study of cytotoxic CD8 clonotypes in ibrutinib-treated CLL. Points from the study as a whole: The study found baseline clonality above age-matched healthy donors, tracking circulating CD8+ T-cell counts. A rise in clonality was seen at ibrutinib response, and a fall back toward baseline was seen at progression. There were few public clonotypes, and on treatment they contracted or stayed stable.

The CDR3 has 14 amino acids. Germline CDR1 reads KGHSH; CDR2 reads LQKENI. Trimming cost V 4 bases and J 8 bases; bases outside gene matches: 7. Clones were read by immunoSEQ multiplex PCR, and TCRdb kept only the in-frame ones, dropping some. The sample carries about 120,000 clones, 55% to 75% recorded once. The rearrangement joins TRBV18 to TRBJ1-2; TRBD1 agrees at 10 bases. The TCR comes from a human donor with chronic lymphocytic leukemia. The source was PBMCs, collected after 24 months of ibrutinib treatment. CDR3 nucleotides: TGTGCCAGCTCACGAACGGGACAGGGGAACGGCTACACCTTC. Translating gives CASSRTGQGNGYTF.